The rows below give T cell receptor beta chains drawn from one sample of a study of T cell repertoires in cytomegalovirus infection. Each CDR3 protein gets one entry after TCRdb re-called the reads with MiXCR. The sample holds hundreds of thousands of distinct CDR3 sequences, 8% to 9.5% seen once. Sequencing used PBMCs. These receptors were taken from a human donor in good health (CMV status not recorded). Some clones in this sample may be carry-over from other donors' samples. The CDR3 runs from the conserved cysteine through the conserved F or W. D genes are given only for firm matches. A clone size is listed for some rows: how often the clone was seen (once, few, many), or a class if it is expanded.

NA,NA,14,TRBJ1-2,TRBV7-9,TGTGCCAGCAGCTTACAAGTAGGAGACTATGGCTACACCTTC,CASSLQVGDYGYTF
NA,NA,14,TRBJ2-7,TRBV12-3/TRBV12-4,TGTGCCAGCAGTCCTTCTAGCGATCACTACGAGCAGTACTTC,CASSPSSDHYEQYF
many,TRBD1,15,TRBJ2-1,TRBV27,TGTGCCAGCAGGGTCAGGGGGCTTTCCTACAATGAGCAGTTCTTC,CASRVRGLSYNEQFF
many,NA,13,TRBJ2-1,TRBV19,TGTGCCAGTAGTATTCGGACCTACAATGAGCAGTTCTTC,CASSIRTYNEQFF
many,NA,16,TRBJ1-5,TRBV19,TGTGCCAGTAGTCCCCGACAGACGGGGAAACATCAGCCCCAGCATTTT,CASSPRQTGKHQPQHF
few,NA,12,TRBJ1-1,TRBV19,TGTGCCAGTATTTCGGGTTACACTGAAGCTTTCTTT,CASISGYTEAFF
many,TRBD2,15,TRBJ2-2,TRBV7-2,TGTGCCAGCAGCCACGGCCGGGGGGGGAGCGGGGAGCTGTTTTTT,CASSHGRGGSGELFF
NA,NA,13,TRBJ2-1,TRBV20-1,TGCAGTGCTGAGCTACTTAGGCTTGGGGAGCAGTTCTTC,CSAELLRLGEQFF
many,NA,13,TRBJ2-1,TRBV12-3/TRBV12-4,TGTGCCAGCAGTTTACGAAGGGAAAATGAGCAGTTCTTC,CASSLRRENEQFF
many,NA,15,TRBJ2-7,TRBV7-9,TGTGCCAGCAGCCCGCGGGACGGTACCCCCTACGAGCAGTACTTC,CASSPRDGTPYEQYF
few,NA,14,TRBJ1-3,TRBV7-9,TGTGCCAGCAGCTTCTCGAGCCTTGGAAACACCATATATTTT,CASSFSSLGNTIYF
NA,TRBD1,15,TRBJ2-4,TRBV12-3/TRBV12-4,TGTGCCAGCAGGGGTCCACAGGGGGTCTTGGACATTCAGTACTTC,CASRGPQGVLDIQYF
NA,NA,15,TRBJ1-5,TRBV12-5,TGTGCTAGTGGTTTACCCGGGACACCCATCGGGCCCCAGCATTTT,CASGLPGTPIGPQHF
few,TRBD1,15,TRBJ2-7,TRBV7-2,TGTGCCAGCAGCTTAGCAGGGGGCGCTTCCTACGAGCAGTACTTC,CASSLAGGASYEQYF
many,NA,14,TRBJ2-4,TRBV2,TGTGCCACCATGTGGTCACTAGCCAAAAACATTCAGTACTTC,CATMWSLAKNIQYF